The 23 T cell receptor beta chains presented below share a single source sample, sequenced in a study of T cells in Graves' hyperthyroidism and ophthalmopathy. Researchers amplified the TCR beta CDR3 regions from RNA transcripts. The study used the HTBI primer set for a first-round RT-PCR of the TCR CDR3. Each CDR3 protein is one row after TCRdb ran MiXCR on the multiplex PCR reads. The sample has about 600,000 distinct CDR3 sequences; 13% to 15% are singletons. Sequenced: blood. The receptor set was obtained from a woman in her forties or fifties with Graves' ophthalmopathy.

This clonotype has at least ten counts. CDR3 sequence: CASSTDSSYEQYF. The CDR3 DNA follows: TGTGCCAGCAGTACGGACAGCTCCTACGAGCAGTACTTC. The chain carries TRBV27 and TRBJ2-7, with D possibly being TRBD1 (6 bases). The V end was cut by 5 bases, the J end by 0 bases, with 8 bases between. Per germline, CDR1 MNHEY and CDR2 SMNVEV (reference sequence). The CDR3 is 13 amino acids.

CDR3 sequence (DNA): TGTGCCATCAGTGACGGGCAGGGTATGGAAGAGACCCAGTACTTC. Protein product: CAISDGQGMEETQYF. The V and J genes are TRBV10-3 and TRBJ2-5, with a tentative D call TRBD1 (5 bases). The CDR3 loop spans 15 amino acids. CDR1 ENHRY and CDR2 SYGVKD come from the germline V gene. V gave up 3 bases and J gave up 3 bases, with 14 bases separating them.

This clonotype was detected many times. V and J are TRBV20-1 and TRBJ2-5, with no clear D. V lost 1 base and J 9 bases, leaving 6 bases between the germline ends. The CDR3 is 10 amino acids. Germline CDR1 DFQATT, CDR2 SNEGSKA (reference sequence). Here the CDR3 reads CSARVGSQYF. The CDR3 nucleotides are TGCAGTGCTAGAGTCGGCTCCCAGTACTTC.

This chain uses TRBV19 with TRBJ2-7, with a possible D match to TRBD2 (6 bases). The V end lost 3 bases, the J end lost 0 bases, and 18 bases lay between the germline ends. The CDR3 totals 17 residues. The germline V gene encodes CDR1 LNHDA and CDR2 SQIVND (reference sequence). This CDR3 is CASSIGRGGTLSYEQYV. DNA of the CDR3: TGTGCCAGTAGTATTGGACGTGGCGGGACCCTCTCCTACGAGCAGTACGTC.

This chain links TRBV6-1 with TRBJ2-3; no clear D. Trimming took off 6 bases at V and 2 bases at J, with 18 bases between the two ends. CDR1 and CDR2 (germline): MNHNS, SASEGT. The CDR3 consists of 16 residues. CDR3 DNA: TGTGCCAGCAGAAGTGGCCAGGAGATACTCACAGATACGCAGTATTTT. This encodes CASRSGQEILTDTQYF.

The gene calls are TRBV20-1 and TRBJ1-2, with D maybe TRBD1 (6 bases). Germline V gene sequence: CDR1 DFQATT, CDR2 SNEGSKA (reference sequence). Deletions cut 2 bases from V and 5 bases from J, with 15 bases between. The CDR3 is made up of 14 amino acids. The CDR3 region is CSARIRGPQYGYTF. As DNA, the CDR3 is TGCAGTGCTAGAATTCGGGGGCCGCAGTATGGCTACACCTTC.

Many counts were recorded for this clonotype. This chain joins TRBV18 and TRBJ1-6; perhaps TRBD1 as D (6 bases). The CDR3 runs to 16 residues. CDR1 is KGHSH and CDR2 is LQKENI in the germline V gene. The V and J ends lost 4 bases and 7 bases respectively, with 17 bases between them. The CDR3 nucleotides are TGTGCCAGCTCACAAGACAGACAGGCGAACAATTCACCCCTCCACTTT. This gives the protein CASSQDRQANNSPLHF.

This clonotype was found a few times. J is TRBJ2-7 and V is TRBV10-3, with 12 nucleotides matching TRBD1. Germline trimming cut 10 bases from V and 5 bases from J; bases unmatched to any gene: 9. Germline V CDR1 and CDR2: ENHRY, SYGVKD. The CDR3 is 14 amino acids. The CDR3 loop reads CATKPGTGGHEQYF. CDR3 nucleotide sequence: TGTGCCACCAAACCCGGGACAGGGGGCCACGAGCAGTACTTC.

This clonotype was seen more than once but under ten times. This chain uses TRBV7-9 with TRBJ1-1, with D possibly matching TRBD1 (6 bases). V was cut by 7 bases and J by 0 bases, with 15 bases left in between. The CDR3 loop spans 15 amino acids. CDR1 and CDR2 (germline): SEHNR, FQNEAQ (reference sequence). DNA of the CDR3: TGTGCCAGCACGAGGACAGACCTCATGAACACTGAAGCTTTCTTT. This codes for CASTRTDLMNTEAFF.

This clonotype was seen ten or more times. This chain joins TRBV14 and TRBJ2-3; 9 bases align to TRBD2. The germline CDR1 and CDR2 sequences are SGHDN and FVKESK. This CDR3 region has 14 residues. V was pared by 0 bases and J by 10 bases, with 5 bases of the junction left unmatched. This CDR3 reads CASSQDLGTSSQYF. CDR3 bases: TGTGCCAGCAGCCAAGATCTGGGGACTAGCTCGCAGTATTTT.

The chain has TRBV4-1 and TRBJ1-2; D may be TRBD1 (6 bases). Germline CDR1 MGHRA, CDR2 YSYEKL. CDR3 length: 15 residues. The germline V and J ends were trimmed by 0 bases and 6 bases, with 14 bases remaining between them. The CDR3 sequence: CASSQDSRTGNGYTF. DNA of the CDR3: TGCGCCAGCAGCCAAGATTCCCGTACAGGGAATGGCTACACCTTC.

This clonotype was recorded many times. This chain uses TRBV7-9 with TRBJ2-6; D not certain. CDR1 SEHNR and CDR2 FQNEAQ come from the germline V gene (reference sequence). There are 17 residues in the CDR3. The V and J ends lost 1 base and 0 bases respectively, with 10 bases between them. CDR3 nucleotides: TGTGCCAGCAGCTTAGAGGTGGTGGGCTCTGGGGCCAACGTCCTGACTTTC. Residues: CASSLEVVGSGANVLTF. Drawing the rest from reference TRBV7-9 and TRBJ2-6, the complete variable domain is DTGVSQNPRHKITKRGQNVTFRCDPISEHNRLYWYRQTLGQGPEFLTYFQNEAQLEKSRLLSDRFSAERPKGSFSTLEIQRTEQGDSAMYLCASSLEVVGSGANVLTFGAGSRLTVL.

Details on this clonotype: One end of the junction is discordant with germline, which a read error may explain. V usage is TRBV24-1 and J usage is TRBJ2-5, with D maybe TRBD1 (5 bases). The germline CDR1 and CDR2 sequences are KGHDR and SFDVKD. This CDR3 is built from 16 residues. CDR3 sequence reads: CAASDGPKGIQETQYF. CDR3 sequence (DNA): TGTGCCGCCAGTGACGGGCCAAAGGGGATTCAAGAGACCCAGTACTTC.

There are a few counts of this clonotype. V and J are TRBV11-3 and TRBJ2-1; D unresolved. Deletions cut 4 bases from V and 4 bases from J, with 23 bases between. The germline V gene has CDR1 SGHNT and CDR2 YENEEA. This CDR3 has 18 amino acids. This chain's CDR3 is CASSSPSPPSRDYNEQFF. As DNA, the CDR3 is TGTGCCAGCAGCTCACCTAGTCCGCCTAGTCGAGATTACAATGAGCAGTTCTTC.

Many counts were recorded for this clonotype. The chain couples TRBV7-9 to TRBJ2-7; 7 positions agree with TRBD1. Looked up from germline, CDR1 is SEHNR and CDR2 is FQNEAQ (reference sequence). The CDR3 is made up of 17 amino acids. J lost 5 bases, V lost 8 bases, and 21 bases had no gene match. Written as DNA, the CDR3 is TGTGCCAGCTCACCGTATGCCCCCGACAGAAGGGGGCACGAGCAGTACTTC. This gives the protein CASSPYAPDRRGHEQYF.

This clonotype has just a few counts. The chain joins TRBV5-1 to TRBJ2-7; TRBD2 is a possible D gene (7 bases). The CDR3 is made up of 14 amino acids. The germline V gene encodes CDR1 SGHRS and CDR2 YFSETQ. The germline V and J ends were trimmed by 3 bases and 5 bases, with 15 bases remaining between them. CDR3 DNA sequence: TGCGCCAGCAGCTCGGACAGCGGGATCGACGAGCAGTACTTC. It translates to CASSSDSGIDEQYF.

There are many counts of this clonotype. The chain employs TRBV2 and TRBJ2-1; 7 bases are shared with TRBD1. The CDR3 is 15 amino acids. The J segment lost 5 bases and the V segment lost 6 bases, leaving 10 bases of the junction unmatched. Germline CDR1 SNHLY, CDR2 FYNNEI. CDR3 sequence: CASSDPGQTDNEQFF. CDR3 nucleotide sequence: TGTGCCAGCAGCGATCCGGGACAGACCGACAATGAGCAGTTCTTC.

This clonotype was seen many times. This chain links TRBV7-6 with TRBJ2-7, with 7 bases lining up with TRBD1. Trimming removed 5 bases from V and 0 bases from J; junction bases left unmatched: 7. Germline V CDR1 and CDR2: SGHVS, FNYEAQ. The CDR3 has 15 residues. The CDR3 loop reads CASSPGQAFSYEQYF. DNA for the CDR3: TGTGCCAGCAGCCCCGGACAGGCGTTCTCCTACGAGCAGTACTTC.

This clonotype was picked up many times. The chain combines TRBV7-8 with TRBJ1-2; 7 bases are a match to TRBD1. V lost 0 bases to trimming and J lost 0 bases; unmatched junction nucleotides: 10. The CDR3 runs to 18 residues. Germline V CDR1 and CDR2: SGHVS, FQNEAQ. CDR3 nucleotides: TGTGCCAGCAGCTTAGCTGCGGGGGGGACAGCTTCTAACTATGGCTACACCTTC. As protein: CASSLAAGGTASNYGYTF.

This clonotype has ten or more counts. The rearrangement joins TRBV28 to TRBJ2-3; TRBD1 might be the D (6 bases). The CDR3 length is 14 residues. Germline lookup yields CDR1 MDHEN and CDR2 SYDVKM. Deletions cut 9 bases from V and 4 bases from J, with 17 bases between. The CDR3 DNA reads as TGTGCCAGTTCCGGGACACCATCACCAGATACGCAGTATTTT. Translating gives CASSGTPSPDTQYF.

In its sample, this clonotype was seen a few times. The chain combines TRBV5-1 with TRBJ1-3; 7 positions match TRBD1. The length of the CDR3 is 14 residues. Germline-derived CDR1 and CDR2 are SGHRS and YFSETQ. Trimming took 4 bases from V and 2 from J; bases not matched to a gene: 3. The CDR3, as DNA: TGCGCCAGCAGCGGGGGACAGACTGGAAACACCATATATTTT. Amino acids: CASSGGQTGNTIYF.

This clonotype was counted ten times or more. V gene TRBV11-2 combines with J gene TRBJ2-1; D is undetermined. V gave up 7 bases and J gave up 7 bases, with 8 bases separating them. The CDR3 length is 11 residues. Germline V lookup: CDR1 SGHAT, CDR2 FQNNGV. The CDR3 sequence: CASTAGNEQFF. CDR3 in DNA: TGTGCCAGCACCGCCGGGAATGAGCAGTTCTTC.

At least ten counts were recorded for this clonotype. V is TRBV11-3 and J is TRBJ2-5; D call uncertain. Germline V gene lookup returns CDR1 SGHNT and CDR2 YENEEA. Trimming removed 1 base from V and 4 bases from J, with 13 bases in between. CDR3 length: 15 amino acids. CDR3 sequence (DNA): TGTGCCAGCAGCTTAGCTTTCAACCGTCCAGAGACCCAGTACTTC. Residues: CASSLAFNRPETQYF.